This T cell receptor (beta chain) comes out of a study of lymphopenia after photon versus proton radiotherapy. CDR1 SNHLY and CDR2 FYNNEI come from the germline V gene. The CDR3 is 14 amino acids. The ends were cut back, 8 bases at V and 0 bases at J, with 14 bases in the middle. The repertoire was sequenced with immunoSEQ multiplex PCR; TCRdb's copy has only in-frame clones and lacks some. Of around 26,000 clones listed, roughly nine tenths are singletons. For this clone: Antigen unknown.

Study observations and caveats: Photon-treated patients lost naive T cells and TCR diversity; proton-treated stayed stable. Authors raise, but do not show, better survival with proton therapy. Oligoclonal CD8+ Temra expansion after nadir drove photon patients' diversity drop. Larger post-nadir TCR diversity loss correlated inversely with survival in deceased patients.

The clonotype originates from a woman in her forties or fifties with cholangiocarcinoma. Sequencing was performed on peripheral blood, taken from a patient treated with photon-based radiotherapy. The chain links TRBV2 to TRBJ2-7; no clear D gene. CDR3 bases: TGTGCCAGCCGGTGGAGAACGACCTCCTACGAGCAGTACTTC. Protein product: CASRWRTTSYEQYF.